These 18 T cell receptor beta chains came from one sample sequenced in a study of metastatic and nonmetastatic thyroid tumors. Until they underwent thyroid surgery, no patient had received any treatment. TCRdb reanalyzed the PCR reads with MiXCR. Here the sample spans about 7,300 clones, over 2.5% being singletons. The specimen was tumor tissue. These receptors were taken from a female donor with papillary thyroid cancer or a benign thyroid nodule (not recorded which). Some clones in this sample may be carry-over from other donors' samples.

This clone has ten or more counts. The chain combines TRBV4-2 with TRBJ2-1; 7 positions match TRBD2. V lost 0 bases and J lost 4; bases outside the gene matches: 6. Germline CDR1 LGHNA, CDR2 YNFKEQ. The CDR3 sequence is 16 residues long. In DNA form, the CDR3 reads TGTGCCAGCAGCCAAGACCCGGGAGGAGATTACAATGAGCAGTTCTTC. Protein: CASSQDPGGDYNEQFF.

The table lists this clone with many counts. The conserved phenylalanine or tryptophan normally closing the CDR3 is absent here, so this likely arose from a read error. The rearrangement links TRBV12-3 or TRBV12-4 to TRBJ2-1; 8 bases align to TRBD2. J was trimmed by 3 bases and V by 3 bases; bases with no gene match: 4. The CDR3 runs 15 residues. This CDR3 is CASSFGSGVYNEQFV. In nucleotides, the CDR3 is TGTGCCAGCAGTTTTGGTAGCGGGGTCTACAATGAGCAGTTCGTC.

This clone was counted ten times or more. The rearrangement joins TRBV6-2 or TRBV6-3 to TRBJ2-1; 12 nucleotides line up with TRBD2. The germline V gene has CDR1 MNHEY and CDR2 SVGEGT. The CDR3 extends over 15 amino acids. Trimming at V came to 4 bases and at J to 12 bases, leaving 10 bases not matched to a gene. The CDR3: CASSLETSGSRRQFF. As DNA, the CDR3 is TGTGCCAGCAGTTTAGAGACTAGCGGGAGTCGTAGGCAGTTCTTC.

This clone is classed as medium-sized. The genes are TRBV28 and TRBJ2-7; 9 bases match TRBD1. Germline loops: CDR1 MDHEN, CDR2 SYDVKM. There are 15 residues in the CDR3. J lost 3 bases, V lost 4 bases, and 7 bases had no gene match. Written as DNA, the CDR3 is TGTGCCAGCAGTTCCTACAGGGGGCGGGACTACGAGCAGTACTTC. Protein product: CASSSYRGRDYEQYF.

This clone was counted many times. The chain joins TRBV7-9 to TRBJ2-5; D is possibly TRBD2 (6 bases). Germline lookup yields CDR1 SEHNR and CDR2 FQNEAQ (reference sequence). The CDR3 has 14 amino acids. Trimming removed 11 bases from V and 2 bases from J, with 18 bases in between. CDR3 in amino acids: CAGEADPAQETQYF. As DNA, the CDR3 is TGTGCCGGGGAGGCAGATCCGGCTCAAGAGACCCAGTACTTC.

This clone was recorded many times. The rearrangement uses TRBV3-1 and TRBJ1-6; D gene uncertain. The length of the CDR3 is 14 residues. Trimming pared 1 base from V and 4 bases from J, leaving 5 bases between. Germline loops: CDR1 LGHDT, CDR2 YNNKEL (reference sequence). The CDR3 coding sequence is TGTGCCAGCAGCCAAGTTAGTTATAATTCACCCCTCCACTTT. It translates to CASSQVSYNSPLHF.

This clone is judged medium-sized (0.01 to 0.1%). V gene TRBV6-1 combines with J gene TRBJ1-3; D ambiguous. The CDR3 consists of 12 residues. Germline V gene lookup returns CDR1 MNHNS and CDR2 SASEGT. V was clipped by 7 bases and J by 4 bases, with 8 bases between them. CDR3 nucleotides: TGTGCCAGCAATGGGGAAGGAAACACCATATATTTT. The encoded protein is CASNGEGNTIYF.

This clone is medium-sized in the sample. The chain couples TRBV5-1 to TRBJ2-2; D could derive from TRBD1 or TRBD2 (5 bases each). This CDR3 is 13 amino acids long. V was pared by 2 bases and J by 6 bases, with 8 bases between. The germline V gene has CDR1 SGHRS and CDR2 YFSETQ. The CDR3 bases are TGCGCCAGCAGCTTAATGGGGGCCGGGGAGCTGTTTTTT. Its translation is CASSLMGAGELFF.

This clone was counted many times. The chain uses TRBV27 and TRBJ2-1, with D unclear. The CDR3 is made up of 15 amino acids. V lost 3 bases, J lost 1 base, and 10 bases lay in between. Per the germline V gene, CDR1 is MNHEY and CDR2 is SMNVEV (reference sequence). As DNA, the CDR3 is TGTGCCAGCAGTTTGGGCAGTTTTTCCTACAATGAGCAGTTCTTC. Its protein product is CASSLGSFSYNEQFF.

There are many counts of this clone. The gene calls are TRBV20-1 and TRBJ2-3, with D possibly matching TRBD2 (6 bases). V dropped 2 bases and J dropped 4 bases, with 10 bases sitting between them. This CDR3 spans 13 amino acids. CDR1 and CDR2 from the germline V gene are DFQATT and SNEGSKA (reference sequence). The CDR3 sequence: CSARSPSADTQYF. CDR3 sequence (DNA): TGCAGTGCTAGATCTCCTAGCGCAGATACGCAGTATTTT.

In its sample, this clone ranks as medium-sized. This chain uses TRBV6-5 with TRBJ2-1, with a tentative D call TRBD2 (6 bases). Germline V lookup: CDR1 MNHEY, CDR2 SVGAGI. V lost 0 bases, J lost 5 bases, and 8 bases lay in between. CDR3 length: 14 amino acids. CDR3 sequence reads: CASSYSGGNNEQFF. CDR3 in DNA: TGTGCCAGCAGTTACTCGGGGGGAAACAATGAGCAGTTCTTC.

This clone was seen repeatedly, ten times or more. A read error may be the cause here, since a much bigger clone is one base away. This sample includes further DNA sequences coding for the same CDR3. The chain joins TRBV12-3 or TRBV12-4 to TRBJ1-1; weak D call: TRBD1 (6 bases). This CDR3 region has 13 residues. CDR3 amino acids: CASREIGDTEAFF. The CDR3, as DNA: TGTGCCAGCAGAGAGATTGGGGACACTGAGGCTTTCTTT.

At least ten counts were recorded for this clone. No conserved phenylalanine or tryptophan is present at the end of the CDR3, so a read error is the likely explanation. The chain combines TRBV7-3 with TRBJ2-1; 9 nucleotides agree with TRBD2. The CDR3 spans 15 residues. The V segment lost 5 bases and the J segment 6 bases; nucleotides outside the gene matches: 8. Per germline, CDR1 SGHTA and CDR2 FQGTGA. CDR3 nucleotides: TGTGCCAGCAGCGTGCCAGCGGGAGGAATCAATGAGCAGTTCGTC. It is translated as CASSVPAGGINEQFV.

This clone rates as medium-sized. The CDR3 loop is CASSLGLESYEQYF. CDR3 bases: TGTGCCAGCAGTCTAGGACTCGAGTCCTACGAGCAGTACTTC. This sequence joins TRBV11-1 and TRBJ2-7; D perhaps matches TRBD2 (5 bases). Looked up from germline, CDR1 is SGHAT and CDR2 is FQDESV (reference sequence). The CDR3 totals 14 residues. Trimming removed 6 bases at V and 1 base at J, with 13 bases between.

In its sample, this clone was seen many times. This may arise from a read error, as a much more abundant clone is one base away. It is likely a read error, because the conserved phenylalanine at the end of the CDR3 is missing. The genes are TRBV2 and TRBJ2-1; D unresolved. Germline lookup yields CDR1 SNHLY and CDR2 FYNNEI. The CDR3 is made up of 13 amino acids. V was shortened by 4 bases and J by 5 bases, with 9 bases between the two germline ends. The CDR3, as DNA: TGTGCCAGCAGTGGACCCGCCGACAATGAGCAGTTCGTC. The encoded protein is CASSGPADNEQFV.

The table lists this clone with many counts. The V and J genes are TRBV24-1 and TRBJ2-1; unclear D gene. V lost 4 bases to trimming and J lost 4 bases, with 13 bases between them. The CDR3 is 15 amino acids. CDR1 KGHDR and CDR2 SFDVKD come from the germline V gene. The CDR3 DNA follows: TGTGCCACCAGTGAGGATAACTTAGGGTACAATGAGCAGTTCTTC. Amino acid sequence: CATSEDNLGYNEQFF.

This clone is medium-sized by share. J is TRBJ2-1 and V is TRBV11-3, with 13 nucleotides matching TRBD2. The junction had 4 bases not matched to a gene; V was cut back by 4 bases and J by 4 bases. Germline values: CDR1 SGHNT, CDR2 YENEEA. This CDR3 is 16 amino acids long. CDR3 amino acids: CASSSGLAGFYNEQFF. CDR3 sequence (DNA): TGTGCCAGCAGCTCGGGACTAGCGGGATTTTACAATGAGCAGTTCTTC.

In this sample, this clone is medium-sized. V is TRBV2 and J is TRBJ2-3, with TRBD2 matching over 9 bases. The CDR3 sequence is 15 residues long. V was clipped by 7 bases and J by 0 bases; unmatched bases: 5. Germline-derived CDR1 and CDR2 are SNHLY and FYNNEI. CDR3 bases: TGTGCCAGCATTAATAGCGGGAGTAGCACAGATACGCAGTATTTT. Translating gives CASINSGSSTDTQYF.